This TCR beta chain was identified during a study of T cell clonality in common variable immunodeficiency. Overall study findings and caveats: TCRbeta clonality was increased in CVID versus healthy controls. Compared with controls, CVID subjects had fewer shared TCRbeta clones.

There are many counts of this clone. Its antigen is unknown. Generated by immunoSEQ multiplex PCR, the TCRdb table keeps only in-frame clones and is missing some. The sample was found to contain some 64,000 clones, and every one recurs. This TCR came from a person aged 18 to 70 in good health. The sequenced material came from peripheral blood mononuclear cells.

CDR3 DNA, as far as it was read: TGTGCCACCCAACGACAGCTTCAAGAGACC. Protein sequence: CATQRQLQET. The full CDR3 is CATQRQLQETQYF. The V gene is TRBV24-1, the J gene TRBJ2-5, with a possible D match to TRBD1 (5 bases). The missing CDR3 end, 3 residues past where the read stops, is filled in from the germline J gene. The CDR3 consists of 13 residues. V dropped 9 bases and J dropped 2 bases, with 12 bases sitting between them. Germline CDR1 KGHDR, CDR2 SFDVKD.